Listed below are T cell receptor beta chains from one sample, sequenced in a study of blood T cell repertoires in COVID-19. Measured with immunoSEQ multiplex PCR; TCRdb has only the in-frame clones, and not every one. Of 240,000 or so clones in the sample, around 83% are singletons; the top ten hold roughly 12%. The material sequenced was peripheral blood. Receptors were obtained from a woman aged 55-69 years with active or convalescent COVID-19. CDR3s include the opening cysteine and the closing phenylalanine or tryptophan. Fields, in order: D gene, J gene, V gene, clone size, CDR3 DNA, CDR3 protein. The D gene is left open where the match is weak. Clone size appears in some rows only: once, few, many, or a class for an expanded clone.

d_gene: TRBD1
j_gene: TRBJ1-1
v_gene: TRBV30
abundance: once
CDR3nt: TGTGCCTGGAGTCCCGGGGGGACAGGGATCACTGAAGCTTTCTTT
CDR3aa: CAWSPGGTGITEAFF

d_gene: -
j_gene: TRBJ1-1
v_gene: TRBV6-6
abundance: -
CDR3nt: TGTGCCAGCATTGGAGGGTACGCCCCGAGGGGCACTGAAGCTTTCTTT
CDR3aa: CASIGGYAPRGTEAFF

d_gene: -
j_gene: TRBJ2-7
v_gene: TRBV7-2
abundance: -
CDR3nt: TGTGCCAGCAGCTCGACTAGTCGCTCCTACGAGCAGTACTTC
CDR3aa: CASSSTSRSYEQYF

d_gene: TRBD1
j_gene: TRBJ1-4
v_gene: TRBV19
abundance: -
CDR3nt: TGTGCCAGTAGTCCCAGCCCAGGGGGAACTGAAAAACTGTTTTTT
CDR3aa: CASSPSPGGTEKLFF

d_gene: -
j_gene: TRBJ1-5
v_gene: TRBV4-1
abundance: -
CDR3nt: TGCGCCAGCAGCCAGAAAGGAGCATCAGAGCGTCAGCCCCAGCATTTT
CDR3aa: CASSQKGASERQPQHF

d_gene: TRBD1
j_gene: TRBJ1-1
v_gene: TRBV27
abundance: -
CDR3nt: TGTGCCAGCAGACTTGGGGCACAGGGGGCTAATGAAGCTTTCTTT
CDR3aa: CASRLGAQGANEAFF

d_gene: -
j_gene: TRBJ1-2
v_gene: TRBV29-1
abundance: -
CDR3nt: TGCAGCGTCTCACCAAAAAATCGGGTTGGCTACACCTTC
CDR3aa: CSVSPKNRVGYTF

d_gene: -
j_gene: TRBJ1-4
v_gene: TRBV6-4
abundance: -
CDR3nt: TGTGCCAGCAGTGACTGCTGGGGGGATAATGAAAAACTGTTTTTT
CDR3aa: CASSDCWGDNEKLFF

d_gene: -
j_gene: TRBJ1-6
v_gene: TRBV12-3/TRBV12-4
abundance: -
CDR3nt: TGTGCCAGCAGTTTTACAGATTCACCCCTCCACTTT
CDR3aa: CASSFTDSPLHF

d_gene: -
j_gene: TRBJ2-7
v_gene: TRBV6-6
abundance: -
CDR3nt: TGTGCCAGCAGCAAAGCGACAGGGACTGAGCAGTACTTC
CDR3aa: CASSKATGTEQYF

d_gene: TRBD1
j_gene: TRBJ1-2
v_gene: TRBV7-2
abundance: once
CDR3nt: TGTGCCAGCGACCGACAGGGTAATGGCTACACCTTC
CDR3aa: CASDRQGNGYTF

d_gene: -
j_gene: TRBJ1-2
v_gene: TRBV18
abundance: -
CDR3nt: TGTGCCAGCTCACCACAGGATACAGGGTATGGCTACACCTTC
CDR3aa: CASSPQDTGYGYTF

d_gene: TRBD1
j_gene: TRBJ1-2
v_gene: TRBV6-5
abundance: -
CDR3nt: TGTGCCAGCAGCCGTGACAGGGGGTTTAACTATGGCTACACCTTC
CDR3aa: CASSRDRGFNYGYTF

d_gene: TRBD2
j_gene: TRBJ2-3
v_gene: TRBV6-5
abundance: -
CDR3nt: TGTGCCAGCACCCGTTCGGGGGGGAGCACAGATACGCAGTATTTT
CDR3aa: CASTRSGGSTDTQYF

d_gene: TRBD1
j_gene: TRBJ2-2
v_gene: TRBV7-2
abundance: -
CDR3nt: TGTGCCAGCAGCTCCCAGGGGGCACAGAACACCGGGGAGCTGTTTTTT
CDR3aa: CASSSQGAQNTGELFF

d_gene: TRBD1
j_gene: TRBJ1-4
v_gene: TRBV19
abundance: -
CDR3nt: TGTGCCAGTAGTTATGACAGGGTGGAAAATGAAAAACTGTTTTTT
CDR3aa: CASSYDRVENEKLFF

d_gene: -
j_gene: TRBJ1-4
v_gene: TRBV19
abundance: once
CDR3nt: TGTGCCAGTAGTCCAGGGGCTAATCCCCCTAATGAAAAACTGTTTTTT
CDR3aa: CASSPGANPPNEKLFF

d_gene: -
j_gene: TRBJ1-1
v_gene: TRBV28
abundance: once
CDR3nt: TGTGCCAGCAGTTTTCTAAGGGGGGGAAACACTGAAGCTTTCTTT
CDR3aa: CASSFLRGGNTEAFF

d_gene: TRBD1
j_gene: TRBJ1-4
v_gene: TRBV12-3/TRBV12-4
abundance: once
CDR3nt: TGTGCCACCTTCGACAGGGACGGAGAAAAACTGTTTTTT
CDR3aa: CATFDRDGEKLFF

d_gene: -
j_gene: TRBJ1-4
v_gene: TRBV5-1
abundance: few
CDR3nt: TGCGCCAGCAGCACGGACGGCGGAGGTAATGAAAAACTGTTTTTT
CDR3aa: CASSTDGGGNEKLFF

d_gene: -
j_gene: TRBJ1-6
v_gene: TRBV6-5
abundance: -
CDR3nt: TGTGCCAGCAGTTTAACAGTTAGGGGCTATAATTCACCCCTCCACTTT
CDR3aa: CASSLTVRGYNSPLHF

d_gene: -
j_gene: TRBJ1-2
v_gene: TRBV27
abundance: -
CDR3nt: TGTGCCAGCAGTGGCAGGGGAAACTATGGCTACACCTTC
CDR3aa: CASSGRGNYGYTF

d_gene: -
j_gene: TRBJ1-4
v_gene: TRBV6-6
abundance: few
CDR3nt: TGTGCCAGCAGTTACGGCGGGAATAATGAAAAACTGTTTTTT
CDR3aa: CASSYGGNNEKLFF

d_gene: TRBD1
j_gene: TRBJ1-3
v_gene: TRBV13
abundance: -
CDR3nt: TGTGCCAGCAGCTGGACAGGGAGAAACACCATATATTTT
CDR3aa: CASSWTGRNTIYF

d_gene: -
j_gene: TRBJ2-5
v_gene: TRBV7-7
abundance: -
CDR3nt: TGTGCCAGCAGCTCTTTCGCATCTAGCATGGAGACCCAGTACTTC
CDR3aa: CASSSFASSMETQYF

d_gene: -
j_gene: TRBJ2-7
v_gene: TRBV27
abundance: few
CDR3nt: TGTGCCAGCAGTTTAAACATAGAGCAGTACTTC
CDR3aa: CASSLNIEQYF

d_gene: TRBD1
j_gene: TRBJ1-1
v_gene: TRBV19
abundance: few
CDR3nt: TGTGCCAGTAGATCGAACAGGGGCACTGAAGCTTTCTTT
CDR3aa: CASRSNRGTEAFF

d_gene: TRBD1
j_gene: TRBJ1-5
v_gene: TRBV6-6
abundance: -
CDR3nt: TGTGCCAGCAGCCAGGAGACAGGGCGCAATCAGCCCCAGCATTTT
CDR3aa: CASSQETGRNQPQHF

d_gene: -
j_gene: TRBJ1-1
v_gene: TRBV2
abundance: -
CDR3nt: TGTGCCAGCAGGCTTCGGTCTCTCTCGGACACTGAAGCTTTCTTT
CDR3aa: CASRLRSLSDTEAFF

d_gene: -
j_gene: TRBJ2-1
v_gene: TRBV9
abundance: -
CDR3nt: TGTGCCAGCAGCGTAGCTGTAGGCGGGGGCCACAATGAGCAGTTCTTC
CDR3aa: CASSVAVGGGHNEQFF

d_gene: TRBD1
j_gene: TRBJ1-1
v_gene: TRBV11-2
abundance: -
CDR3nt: TGTGCCAGCAGCCCCGACAGGGCGAACACTGAAGCTTTCTTT
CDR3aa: CASSPDRANTEAFF

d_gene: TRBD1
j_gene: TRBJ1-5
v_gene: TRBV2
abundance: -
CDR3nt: TGTGCCAGCAGCTCACAGGGGCTCAATCAGCCCCAGCATTTT
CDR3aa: CASSSQGLNQPQHF

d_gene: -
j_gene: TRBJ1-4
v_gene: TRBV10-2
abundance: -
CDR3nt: TGCGCCACCACTCATCCCGAAGGAGTTTCTAATGAAAAACTGTTTTTT
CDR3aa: CATTHPEGVSNEKLFF

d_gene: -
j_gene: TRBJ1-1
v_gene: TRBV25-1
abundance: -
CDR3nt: TGTGCCAGCAGCGGAAGCCCTCAGGGCAGGATGAACACTGAAGCTTTCTTT
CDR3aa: CASSGSPQGRMNTEAFF